What follows are 2 T cell receptor beta chains derived from one specimen sequenced in a study of cytomegalovirus exposure and HLA in healthy donors. The study ran its PCR with 60 Vbeta and 13 Jbeta primers. The repertoire was sequenced with immunoSEQ multiplex PCR; TCRdb's copy has only in-frame clones and lacks some. In total, the table holds 150,000 to 250,000 clones. Sequencing was done on a sample of PBMCs. These receptors all come from a boy younger than 18 in good health and CMV-seronegative.

Comment on this clone: A read error is likely, as this CDR3 ends without the conserved phenylalanine or tryptophan. The DNA is omitted, as the CDR3 cannot be located on it reliably, and the CDR3 follows TCRdb's listing. The gene calls are TRBV4-1 and TRBJ1-2; the table's D call, TRBD1, has no DNA check behind it. Per the germline V gene, CDR1 is MGHRA and CDR2 is YSYEKL. The CDR3 length equals 12 residues, ends included. The CDR3 spells CASSQDSDRGSV.

The rearrangement links TRBV5-8 to TRBJ1-5, with TRBD1 matching 8 bases. Germline V lookup: CDR1 SGHTS, CDR2 YDEGEE. This CDR3 region has 14 residues. With 0 bases clipped from V and 10 bases from J, the junction kept 6 bases outside the gene matches. The chain's CDR3 is CASSLGQGARPQHF. The CDR3 DNA follows: TGTGCCAGCAGCTTGGGGCAGGGGGCGCGTCCCCAGCATTTT.